Below, one T cell receptor beta chain is given with its context. With V trimmed by 2 bases and J by 7 bases, 7 bases remained unmatched. Looked up from germline, CDR1 is DFQATT and CDR2 is SNEGSKA (reference sequence). CDR3 length: 15 residues. The data derive from a study of response to subunit inactivated influenza vaccine. TCRdb analysed the RT-PCR reads with MiXCR anew, one entry per CDR3 protein. The top ten clones hold around 2.8% of a sample with about 540,000 distinct CDR3 sequences, approximately 24% of them seen once. These same data were also listed under a study on T cells expressing NK-cell markers. From that second work: As the method of synthesis, 5'RACE template switching with UMIs yielded TCR beta cDNA. HCMV serostatus: seven of eight sequenced donors positive, one negative. Among the experiments, several used an anti-gamma-delta TCR antibody to restrict sorting to alpha-beta TCR T cells. For a few donors, these clonotypes were likewise the leading ones in the CD3+CD56-NKG2C+ fraction.

This receptor was taken from a man aged 50 or older who received an inactivated influenza vaccine. The chain carries TRBV20-1 and TRBJ2-5, with 13 bases that match TRBD2. Sequences were derived from CD4+ T cells sorted from PBMCs, sampled 12 days after vaccination. In DNA form, the CDR3 reads TGCAGTGCTAGAATAGGACTAGCGGGGGTACGGACCCAGTACTTC. Its protein product is CSARIGLAGVRTQYF.